The following is a T cell receptor (beta chain) sequence with its context. The sample comes from a study of blood T cell repertoires in COVID-19. Turning to the study itself: The origin of the acute and convalescent COVID-19 samples was the United States, Italy and Spain. Nucleic acid was either cDNA or gDNA, and it came from T cells, B-cell-depleted T cells, or PBMCs.

In the original analysis: Nucleated cell number was recorded as an estimate derived from reference gene primer amplification. Clones were read by immunoSEQ multiplex PCR, and TCRdb kept only the in-frame ones, dropping some. V and J calls and clone size are as listed in that table; D and trimming were resolved from the DNA. The repertoire holds about 120,000 clones, with 87% as singletons. Per the germline V gene, CDR1 is SGHNT and CDR2 is YYREEE (reference sequence). This CDR3 is built from 16 residues. The ends lost 5 bases at V and 5 bases at J; junction bases unmatched: 12. The chain recombines TRBV5-4 with TRBJ2-2; 7 bases fit TRBD1. The sequence derives from a human donor in a cohort sampled during active COVID-19. Sequencing was performed on peripheral blood. This CDR3 reads CASSSDRSVKTGELFF. For the CDR3, the DNA is TGTGCCAGCAGTTCGGACAGGTCGGTTAAAACCGGGGAGCTGTTTTTT.